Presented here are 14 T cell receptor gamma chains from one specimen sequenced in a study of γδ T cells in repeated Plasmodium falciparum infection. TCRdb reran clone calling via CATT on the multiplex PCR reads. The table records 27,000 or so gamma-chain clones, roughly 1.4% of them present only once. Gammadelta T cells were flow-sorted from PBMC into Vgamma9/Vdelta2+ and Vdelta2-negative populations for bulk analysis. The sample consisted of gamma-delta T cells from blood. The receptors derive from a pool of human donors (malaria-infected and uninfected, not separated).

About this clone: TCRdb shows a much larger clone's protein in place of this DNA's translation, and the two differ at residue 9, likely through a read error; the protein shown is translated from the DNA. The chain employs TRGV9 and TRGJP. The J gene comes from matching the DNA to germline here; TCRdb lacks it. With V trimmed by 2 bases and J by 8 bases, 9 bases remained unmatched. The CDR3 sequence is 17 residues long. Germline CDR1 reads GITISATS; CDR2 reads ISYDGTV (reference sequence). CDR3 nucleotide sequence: TGTGCCTTGTGGGAGGAACGTCTGAAGTTGGGCAAAAAAATCAAGGTATTT. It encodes CALWEERLKLGKKIKVF.

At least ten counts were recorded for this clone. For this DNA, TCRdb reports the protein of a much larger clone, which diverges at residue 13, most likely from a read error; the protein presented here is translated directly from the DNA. This CDR3 is CALWTEELGKKIRVF. The CDR3 bases are TGTGCCTTGTGGACAGAAGAGTTGGGCAAAAAAATCAGGGTATTT. There is no J gene call, but TRGV9 is given as the V gene. This CDR3 has 15 amino acids. The germline CDR1 and CDR2 sequences are GITISATS and ISYDGTV (reference sequence).

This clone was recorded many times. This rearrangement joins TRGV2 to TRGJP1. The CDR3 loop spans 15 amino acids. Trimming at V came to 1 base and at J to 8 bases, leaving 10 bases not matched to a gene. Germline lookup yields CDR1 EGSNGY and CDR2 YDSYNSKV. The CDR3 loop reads CATWDGSYSGWFKIF. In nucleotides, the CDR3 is TGTGCCACCTGGGACGGTAGCTACTCAGGTTGGTTCAAGATATTT.

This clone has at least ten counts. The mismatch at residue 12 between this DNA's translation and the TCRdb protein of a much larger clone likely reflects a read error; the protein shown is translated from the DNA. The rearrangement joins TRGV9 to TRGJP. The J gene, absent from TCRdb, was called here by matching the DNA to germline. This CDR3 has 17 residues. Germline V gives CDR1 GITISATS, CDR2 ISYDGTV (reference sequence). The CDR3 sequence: CALWEVQGGLGRKIKVF. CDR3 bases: TGTGCCTTGTGGGAGGTGCAAGGGGGGTTGGGCAGAAAAATCAAGGTATTT.

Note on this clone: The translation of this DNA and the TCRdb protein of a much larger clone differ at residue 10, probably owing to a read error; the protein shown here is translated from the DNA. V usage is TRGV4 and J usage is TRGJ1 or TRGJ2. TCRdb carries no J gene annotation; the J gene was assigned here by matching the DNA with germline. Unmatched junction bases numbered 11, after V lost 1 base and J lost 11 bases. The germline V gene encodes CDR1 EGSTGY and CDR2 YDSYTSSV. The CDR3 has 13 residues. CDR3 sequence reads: CATWDGALGEKLF. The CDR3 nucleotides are TGTGCCACCTGGGATGGTGCTTTAGGGGAGAAACTCTTT.

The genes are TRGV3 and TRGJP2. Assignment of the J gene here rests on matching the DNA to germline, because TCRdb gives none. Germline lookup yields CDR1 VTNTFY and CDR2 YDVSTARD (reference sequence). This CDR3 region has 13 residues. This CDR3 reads CAPADSSDWIKTF. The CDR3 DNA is TGTGCACCGGCAGATAGTAGTGATTGGATCAAGACGTTT.

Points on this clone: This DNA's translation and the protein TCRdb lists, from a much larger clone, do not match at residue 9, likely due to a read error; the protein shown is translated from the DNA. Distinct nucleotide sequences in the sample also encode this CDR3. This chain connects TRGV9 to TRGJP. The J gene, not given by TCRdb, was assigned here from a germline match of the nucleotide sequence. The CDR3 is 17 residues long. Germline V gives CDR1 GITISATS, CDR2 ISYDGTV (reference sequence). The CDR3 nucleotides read TGTGCCTTGTGGGAGGCTCATCAAGGGTTGGGCAAAAAAATCAAGGTATTT. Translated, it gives CALWEAHQGLGKKIKVF.

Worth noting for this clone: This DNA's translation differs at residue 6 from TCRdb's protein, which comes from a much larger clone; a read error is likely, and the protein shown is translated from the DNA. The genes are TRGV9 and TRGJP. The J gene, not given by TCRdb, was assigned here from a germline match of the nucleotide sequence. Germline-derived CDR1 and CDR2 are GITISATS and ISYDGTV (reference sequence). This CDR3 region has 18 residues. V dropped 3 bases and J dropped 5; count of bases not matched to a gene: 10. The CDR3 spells CALWEMHVKELGKKIKVF. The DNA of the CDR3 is TGTGCCTTGTGGGAGATGCATGTAAAAGAGTTGGGCAAAAAAATCAAGGTATTT.

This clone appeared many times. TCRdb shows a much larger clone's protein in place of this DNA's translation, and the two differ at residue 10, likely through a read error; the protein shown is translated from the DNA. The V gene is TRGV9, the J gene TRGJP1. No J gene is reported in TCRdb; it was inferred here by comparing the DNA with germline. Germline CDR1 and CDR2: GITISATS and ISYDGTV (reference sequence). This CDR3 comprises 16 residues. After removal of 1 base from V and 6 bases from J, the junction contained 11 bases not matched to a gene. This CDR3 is CALWEVRYGAGWFKIF. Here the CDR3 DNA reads TGTGCCTTGTGGGAGGTCCGGTATGGCGCTGGTTGGTTCAAGATATTT.

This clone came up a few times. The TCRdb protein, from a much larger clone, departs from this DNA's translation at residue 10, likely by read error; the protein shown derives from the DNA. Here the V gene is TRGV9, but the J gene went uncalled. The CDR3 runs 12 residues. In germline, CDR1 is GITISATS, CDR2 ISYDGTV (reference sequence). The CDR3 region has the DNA TGTGCCTTGTGGGAGGCGGCACGGGGGGAACTCTTT. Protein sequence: CALWEAARGELF.

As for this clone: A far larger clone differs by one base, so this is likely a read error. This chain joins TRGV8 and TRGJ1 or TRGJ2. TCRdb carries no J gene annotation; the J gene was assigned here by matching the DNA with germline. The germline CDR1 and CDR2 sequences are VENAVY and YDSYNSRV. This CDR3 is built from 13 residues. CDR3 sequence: CATWDKAYYKKLF. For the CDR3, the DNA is TGTGCCACCTGGGATAAGGCGTATTACAAGAAACTCTTT.

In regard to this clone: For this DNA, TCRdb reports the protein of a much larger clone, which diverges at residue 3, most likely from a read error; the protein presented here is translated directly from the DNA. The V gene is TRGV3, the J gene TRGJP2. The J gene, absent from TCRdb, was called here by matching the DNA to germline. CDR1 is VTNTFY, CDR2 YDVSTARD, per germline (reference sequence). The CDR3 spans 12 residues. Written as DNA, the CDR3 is TGTGCCATCTGGGACAGGGATTGGATCAAGACGTTT. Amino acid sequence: CAIWDRDWIKTF.

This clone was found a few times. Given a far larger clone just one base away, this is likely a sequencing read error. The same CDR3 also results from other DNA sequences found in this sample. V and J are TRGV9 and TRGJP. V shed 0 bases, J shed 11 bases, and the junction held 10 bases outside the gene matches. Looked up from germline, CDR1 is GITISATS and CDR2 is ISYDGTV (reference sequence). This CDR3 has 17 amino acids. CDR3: CALWEVYDKLGKKIKVF. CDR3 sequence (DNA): TGTGCCTTGTGGGAGGTGTATGATAAGCTGGGCAAAAAAATCAAGGTATTT.

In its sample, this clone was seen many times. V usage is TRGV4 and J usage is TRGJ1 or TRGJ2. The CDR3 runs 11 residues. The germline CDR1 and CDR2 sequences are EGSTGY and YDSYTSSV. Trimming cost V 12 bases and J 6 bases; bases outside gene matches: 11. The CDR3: CAARSSYKKLF. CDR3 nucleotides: TGTGCCGCCCGTAGTAGTTATAAGAAACTCTTT.